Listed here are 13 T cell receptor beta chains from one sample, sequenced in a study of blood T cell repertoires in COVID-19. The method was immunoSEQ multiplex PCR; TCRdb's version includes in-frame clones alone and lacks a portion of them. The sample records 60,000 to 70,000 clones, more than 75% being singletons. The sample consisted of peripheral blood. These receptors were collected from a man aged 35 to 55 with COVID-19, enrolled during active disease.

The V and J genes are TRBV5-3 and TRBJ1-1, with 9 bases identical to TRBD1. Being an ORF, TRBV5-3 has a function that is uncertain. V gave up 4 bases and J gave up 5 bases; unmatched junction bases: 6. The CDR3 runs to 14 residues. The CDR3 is CARSDDRGRTEAFF. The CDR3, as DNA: TGTGCCAGAAGCGACGACAGGGGGAGGACTGAAGCTTTCTTT.

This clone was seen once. CDR3 sequence: CASSARTSGGTSSYEQYF. The CDR3 DNA is TGTGCCAGCAGCGCTAGGACTAGCGGGGGGACAAGCTCCTACGAGCAGTACTTC. V gene TRBV7-2 combines with J gene TRBJ2-7; 14 nucleotides line up with TRBD2. The CDR3 has 18 amino acids. Germline CDR1 SGHTA, CDR2 FQGNSA. Trimming took 5 bases from V and 0 from J; bases not matched to a gene: 9.

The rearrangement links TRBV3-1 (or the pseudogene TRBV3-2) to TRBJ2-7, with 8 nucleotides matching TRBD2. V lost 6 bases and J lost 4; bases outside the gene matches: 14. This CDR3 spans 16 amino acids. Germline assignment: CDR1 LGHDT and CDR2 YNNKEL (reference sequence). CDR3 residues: CASRGGPAGDPYEQYF. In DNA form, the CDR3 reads TGTGCCAGCAGAGGGGGTCCAGCGGGGGACCCTTACGAGCAGTACTTC.

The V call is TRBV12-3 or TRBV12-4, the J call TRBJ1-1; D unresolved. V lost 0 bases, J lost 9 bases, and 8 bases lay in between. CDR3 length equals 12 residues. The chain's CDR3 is CASSLAHSKAFF. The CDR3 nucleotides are TGTGCCAGCAGTTTAGCGCATAGTAAAGCTTTCTTT.

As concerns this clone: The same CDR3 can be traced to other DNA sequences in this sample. As DNA, the CDR3 is TGTGCCAGCAGCCCCCGGGGGAGCTCCTACAATGAGCAGTTCTTC. Amino acids: CASSPRGSSYNEQFF. This chain connects TRBV7-9 to TRBJ2-1; D is possibly TRBD2 (6 bases). The V and J ends lost 5 bases and 0 bases respectively, with 11 bases between them. The CDR3 is 15 residues long. Per germline, CDR1 SEHNR and CDR2 FQNEAQ (reference sequence).

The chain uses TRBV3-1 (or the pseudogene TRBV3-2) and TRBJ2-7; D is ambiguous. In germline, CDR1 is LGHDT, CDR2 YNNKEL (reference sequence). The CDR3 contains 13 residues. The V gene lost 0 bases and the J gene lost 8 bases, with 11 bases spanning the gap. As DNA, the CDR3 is TGTGCCAGCAGCCAAGAAAGCTATGAGAAGCAGTACTTC. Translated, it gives CASSQESYEKQYF.

The CDR3 nucleotides read TGTGCCAGCAGTGGGGCTGCTAACACCATATATTTT. Translating it yields CASSGAANTIYF. The chain uses TRBV28 and TRBJ1-3; D may be TRBD1 (5 bases). CDR3 length: 12 residues. V was clipped by 5 bases and J by 7 bases, with 9 bases between them. Germline CDR1 MDHEN, CDR2 SYDVKM. Supplemented by reference TRBV28 and TRBJ1-3, the full variable domain reads DVKVTQSSRYLVKRTGEKVFLECVQDMDHENMFWYRQDPGLGLRLIYFSYDVKMKEKGDIPEGYSVSREKKERFSLILESASTNQTSMYLCASSGAANTIYFGEGSWLTVV.

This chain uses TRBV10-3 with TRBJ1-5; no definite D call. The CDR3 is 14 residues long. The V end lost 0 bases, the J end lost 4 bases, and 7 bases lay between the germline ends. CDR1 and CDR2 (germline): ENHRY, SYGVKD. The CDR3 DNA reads TGTGCCATCAGTGAGTCTACAGAGAATCAGCCCCAGCATTTT. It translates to CAISESTENQPQHF.

This CDR3 is CASSYSRQGPYEQYF. Here the CDR3 DNA reads TGTGCCAGCAGTTACTCGAGGCAGGGGCCCTACGAGCAGTACTTC. The chain couples TRBV6-5 to TRBJ2-7, with D maybe TRBD1 (6 bases). V was cut by 0 bases and J by 2 bases, with 11 bases left in between. The CDR3 length is 15 residues. CDR1 and CDR2 from the germline V gene are MNHEY and SVGAGI.

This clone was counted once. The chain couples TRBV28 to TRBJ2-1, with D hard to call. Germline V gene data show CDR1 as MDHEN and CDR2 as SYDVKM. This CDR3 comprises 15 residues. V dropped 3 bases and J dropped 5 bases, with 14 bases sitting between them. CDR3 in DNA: TGTGCCAGCAGTTTCGAGGTGGTTTACAACAATGAGCAGTTCTTC. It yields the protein CASSFEVVYNNEQFF.

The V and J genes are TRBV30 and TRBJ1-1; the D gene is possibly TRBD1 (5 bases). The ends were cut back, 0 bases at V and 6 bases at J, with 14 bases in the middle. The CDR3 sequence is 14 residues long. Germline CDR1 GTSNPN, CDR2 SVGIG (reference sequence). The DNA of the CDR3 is TGTGCCTGGAGTGTACCAGGGTGGGCTCCTGAAGCTTTCTTT. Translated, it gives CAWSVPGWAPEAFF.

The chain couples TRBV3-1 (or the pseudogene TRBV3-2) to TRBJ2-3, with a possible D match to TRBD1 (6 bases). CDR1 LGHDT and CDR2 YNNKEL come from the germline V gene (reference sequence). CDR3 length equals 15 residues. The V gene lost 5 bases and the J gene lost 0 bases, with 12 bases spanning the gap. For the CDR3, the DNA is TGTGCCAGCAGCGTGGGGGCAGGAAGCACAGATACGCAGTATTTT. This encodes CASSVGAGSTDTQYF.

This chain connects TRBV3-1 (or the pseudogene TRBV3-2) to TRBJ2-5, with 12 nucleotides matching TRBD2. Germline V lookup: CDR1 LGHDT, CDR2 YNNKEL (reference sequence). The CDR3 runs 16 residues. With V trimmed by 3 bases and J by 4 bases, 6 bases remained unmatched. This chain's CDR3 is CASSQYLAGGGETQYF. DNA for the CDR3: TGTGCCAGCAGCCAGTACCTAGCGGGGGGGGGAGAGACCCAGTACTTC.